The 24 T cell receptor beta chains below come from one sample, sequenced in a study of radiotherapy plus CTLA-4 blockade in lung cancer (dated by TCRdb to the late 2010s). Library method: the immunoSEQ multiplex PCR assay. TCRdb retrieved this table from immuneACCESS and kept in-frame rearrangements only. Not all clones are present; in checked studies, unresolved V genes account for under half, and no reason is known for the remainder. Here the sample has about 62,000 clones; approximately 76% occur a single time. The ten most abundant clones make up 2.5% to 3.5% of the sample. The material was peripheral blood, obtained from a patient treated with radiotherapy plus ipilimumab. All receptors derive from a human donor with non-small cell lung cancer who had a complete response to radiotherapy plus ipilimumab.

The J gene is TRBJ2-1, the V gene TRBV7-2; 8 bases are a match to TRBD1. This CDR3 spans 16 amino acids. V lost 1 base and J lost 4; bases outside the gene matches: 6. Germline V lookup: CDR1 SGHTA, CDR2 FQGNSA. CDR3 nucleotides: TGTGCCAGCAGCTTAGGGGTGGGGACAGGTTACAATGAGCAGTTCTTC. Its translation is CASSLGVGTGYNEQFF. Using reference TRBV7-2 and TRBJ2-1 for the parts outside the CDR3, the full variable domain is GAGVSQSPSNKVTEKGKDVELRCDPISGHTALYWYRQSLGQGLEFLIYFQGNSAPDKSGLPSDRFSAERTGGSVSTLTIQRTQQEDSAVYLCASSLGVGTGYNEQFFGPGTRLTVL.

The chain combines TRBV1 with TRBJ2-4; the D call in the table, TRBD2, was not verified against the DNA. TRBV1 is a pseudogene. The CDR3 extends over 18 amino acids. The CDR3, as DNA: TGCACCAGCAGCCGTTGCCCTAGGACTAAAGGAGCCAAAAACATTCAGTACTTC. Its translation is CTSSRCPRTKGAKNIQYF.

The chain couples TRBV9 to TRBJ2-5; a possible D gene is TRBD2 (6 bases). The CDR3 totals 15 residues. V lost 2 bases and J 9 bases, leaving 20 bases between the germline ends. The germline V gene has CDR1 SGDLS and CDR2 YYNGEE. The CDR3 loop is CASSVDGGEGMAQYF. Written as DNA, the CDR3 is TGTGCCAGCAGCGTGGACGGGGGAGAGGGCATGGCCCAGTACTTC. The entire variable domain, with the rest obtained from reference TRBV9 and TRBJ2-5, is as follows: DSGVTQTPKHLITATGQRVTLRCSPRSGDLSVYWYQQSLDQGLQFLIQYYNGEERAKGNILERFSAQQFPDLHSELNLSSLELGDSALYFCASSVDGGEGMAQYFGPGTRLLVL.

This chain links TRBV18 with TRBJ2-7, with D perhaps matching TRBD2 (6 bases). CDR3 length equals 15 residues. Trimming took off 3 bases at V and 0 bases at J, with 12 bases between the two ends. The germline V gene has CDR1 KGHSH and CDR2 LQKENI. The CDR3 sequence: CASSPSAGRSYEQYF. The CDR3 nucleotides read TGTGCCAGCTCACCTAGCGCGGGACGCTCCTACGAGCAGTACTTC.

DNA of the CDR3: TGTGCCAGCAGCCCGGGGACTAGCGGGATCAAAAACATTCAGTACTTC. Protein product: CASSPGTSGIKNIQYF. The chain joins TRBV5-8 to TRBJ2-4; TRBD2 agrees at 13 bases. Germline V lookup: CDR1 SGHTS, CDR2 YDEGEE. The V segment lost 4 bases and the J segment 3 bases; nucleotides outside the gene matches: 4. The CDR3 length is 16 residues.

The CDR3 loop reads CASSPGQGYGTEAFF. For the CDR3, the DNA is TGTGCCAGCTCACCGGGACAGGGGTATGGAACTGAAGCTTTCTTT. The rearrangement joins TRBV18 to TRBJ1-1; 10 bases map to TRBD1. The CDR3 runs 15 residues. Germline V CDR1 and CDR2: KGHSH, LQKENI. The V gene end was trimmed by 3 bases and the J gene end by 5 bases; junction bases not matched to a gene: 6.

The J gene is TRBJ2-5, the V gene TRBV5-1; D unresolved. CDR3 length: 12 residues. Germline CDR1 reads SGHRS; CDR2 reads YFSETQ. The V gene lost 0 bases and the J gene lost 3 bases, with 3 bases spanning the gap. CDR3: CASSLAEETQYF. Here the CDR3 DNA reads TGCGCCAGCAGCTTGGCCGAAGAGACCCAGTACTTC.

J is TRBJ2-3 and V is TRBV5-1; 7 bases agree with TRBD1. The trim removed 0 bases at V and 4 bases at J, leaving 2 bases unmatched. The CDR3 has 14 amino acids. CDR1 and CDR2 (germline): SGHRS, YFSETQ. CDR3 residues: CASSLGDSADTQYF. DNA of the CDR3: TGCGCCAGCAGCTTGGGGGACAGCGCAGATACGCAGTATTTT. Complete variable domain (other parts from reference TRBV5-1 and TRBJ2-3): KAGVTQTPRYLIKTRGQQVTLSCSPISGHRSVSWYQQTPGQGLQFLFEYFSETQRNKGNFPGRFSGRQFSNSRSEMNVSTLELGDSALYLCASSLGDSADTQYFGPGTRLTVL.

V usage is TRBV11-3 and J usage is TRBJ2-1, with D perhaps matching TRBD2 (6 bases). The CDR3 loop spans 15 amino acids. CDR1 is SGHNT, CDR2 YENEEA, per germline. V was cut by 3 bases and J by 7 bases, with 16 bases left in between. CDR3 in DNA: TGTGCCAGCAGCTTCGGGGGAGGCGGGTGGAATGAGCAGTTCTTC. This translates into CASSFGGGGWNEQFF. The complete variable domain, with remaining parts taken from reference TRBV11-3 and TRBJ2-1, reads EAGVVQSPRYKIIEKKQPVAFWCNPISGHNTLYWYLQNLGQGPELLIRYENEEAVDDSQLPKDRFSAERLKGVDSTLKIQPAELGDSAVYLCASSFGGGGWNEQFFGPGTRLTVL.

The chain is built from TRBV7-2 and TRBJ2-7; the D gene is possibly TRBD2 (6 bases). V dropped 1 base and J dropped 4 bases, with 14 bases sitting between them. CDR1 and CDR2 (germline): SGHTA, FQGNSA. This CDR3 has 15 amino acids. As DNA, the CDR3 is TGTGCCAGCAGCTTAGGCGGGGCGGCCATGTACGAGCAGTACTTC. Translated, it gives CASSLGGAAMYEQYF.

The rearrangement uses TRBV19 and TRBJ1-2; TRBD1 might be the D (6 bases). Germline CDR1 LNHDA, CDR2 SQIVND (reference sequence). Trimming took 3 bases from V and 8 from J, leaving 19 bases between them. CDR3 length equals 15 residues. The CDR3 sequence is CASSMKQGSASGYTF. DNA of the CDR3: TGTGCCAGTAGTATGAAACAGGGATCGGCGTCCGGCTACACCTTC.

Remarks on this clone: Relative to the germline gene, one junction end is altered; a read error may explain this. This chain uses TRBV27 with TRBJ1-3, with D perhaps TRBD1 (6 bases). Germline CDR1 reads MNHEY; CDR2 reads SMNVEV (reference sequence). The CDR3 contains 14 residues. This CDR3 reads CASSMDRSGNTVYF. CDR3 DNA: TGTGCCAGCAGTATGGACAGATCTGGAAACACCGTATATTTT.

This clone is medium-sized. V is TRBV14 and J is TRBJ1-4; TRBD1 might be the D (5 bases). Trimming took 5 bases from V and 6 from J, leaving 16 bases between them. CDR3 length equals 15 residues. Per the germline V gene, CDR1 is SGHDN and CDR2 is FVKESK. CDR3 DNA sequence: TGTGCCAGCAGCTCCGATCGGGGGATTTATGAAAAACTGTTTTTT. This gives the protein CASSSDRGIYEKLFF.

CDR3 nucleotide sequence: TGTGCCTGCGCTCCCACACAGGTGAGCTACGAGCAGTACTTC. It yields the protein CACAPTQVSYEQYF. The chain employs TRBV30 and TRBJ2-7, with a weak D call TRBD1 (5 bases). The V gene lost 6 bases and the J gene lost 3 bases, with 18 bases spanning the gap. The CDR3 is 14 amino acids. Germline CDR1 is GTSNPN and CDR2 is SVGIG (reference sequence).

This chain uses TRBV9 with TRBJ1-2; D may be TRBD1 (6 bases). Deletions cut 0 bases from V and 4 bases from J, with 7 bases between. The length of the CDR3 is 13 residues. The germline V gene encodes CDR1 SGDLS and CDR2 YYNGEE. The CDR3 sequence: CASSVDRAYGYTF. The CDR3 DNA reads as TGTGCCAGCAGCGTAGACAGGGCCTATGGCTACACCTTC.

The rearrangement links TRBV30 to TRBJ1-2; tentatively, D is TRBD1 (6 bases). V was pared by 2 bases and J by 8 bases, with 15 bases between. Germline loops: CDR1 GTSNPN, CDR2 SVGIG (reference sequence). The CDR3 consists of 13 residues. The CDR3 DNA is TGTGCCTGGAGTCCTGGGACACAACGGGGCTACACCTTC. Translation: CAWSPGTQRGYTF.

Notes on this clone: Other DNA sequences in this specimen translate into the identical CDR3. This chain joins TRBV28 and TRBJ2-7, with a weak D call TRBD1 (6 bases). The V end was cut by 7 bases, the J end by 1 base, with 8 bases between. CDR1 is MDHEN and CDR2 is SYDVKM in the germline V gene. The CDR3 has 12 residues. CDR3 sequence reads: CASTGTSYEQYF. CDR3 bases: TGTGCCAGCACCGGGACATCCTACGAGCAGTACTTC.

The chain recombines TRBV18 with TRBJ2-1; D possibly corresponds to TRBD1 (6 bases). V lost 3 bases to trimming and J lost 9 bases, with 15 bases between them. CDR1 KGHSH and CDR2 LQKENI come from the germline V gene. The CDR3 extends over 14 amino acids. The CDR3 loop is CASSPRQGSGEQFF. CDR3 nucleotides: TGTGCCAGCTCACCCCGGCAGGGGAGTGGTGAGCAGTTCTTC. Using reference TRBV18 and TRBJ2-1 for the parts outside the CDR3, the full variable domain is NAGVMQNPRHLVRRRGQEARLRCSPMKGHSHVYWYRQLPEEGLKFMVYLQKENIIDESGMPKERFSAEFPKEGPSILRIQQVVRGDSAAYFCASSPRQGSGEQFFGPGTRLTVL.

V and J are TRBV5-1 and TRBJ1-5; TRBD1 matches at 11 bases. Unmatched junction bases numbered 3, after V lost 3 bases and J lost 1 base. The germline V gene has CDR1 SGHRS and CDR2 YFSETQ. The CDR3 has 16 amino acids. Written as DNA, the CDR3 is TGCGCCAGCAGCTGGGGGGACAGGGGGAGCAATCAGCCCCAGCATTTT. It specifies CASSWGDRGSNQPQHF.

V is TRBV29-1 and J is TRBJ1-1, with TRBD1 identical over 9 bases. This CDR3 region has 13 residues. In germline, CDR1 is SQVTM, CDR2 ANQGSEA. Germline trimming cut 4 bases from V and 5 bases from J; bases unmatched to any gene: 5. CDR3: CSVGGQGGTEAFF. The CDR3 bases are TGCAGCGTTGGGGGACAGGGTGGGACTGAAGCTTTCTTT.

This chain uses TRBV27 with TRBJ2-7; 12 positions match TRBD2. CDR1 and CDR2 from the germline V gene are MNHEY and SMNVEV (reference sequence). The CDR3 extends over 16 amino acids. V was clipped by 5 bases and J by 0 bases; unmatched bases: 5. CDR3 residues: CASSPTSGSLSYEQYF. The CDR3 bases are TGTGCCAGCAGTCCGACTAGCGGGAGCCTCTCCTACGAGCAGTACTTC.

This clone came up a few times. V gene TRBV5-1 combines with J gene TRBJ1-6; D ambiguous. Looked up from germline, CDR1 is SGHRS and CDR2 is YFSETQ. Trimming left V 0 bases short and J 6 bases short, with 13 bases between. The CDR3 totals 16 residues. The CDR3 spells CASSLAGGRVNSPLHF. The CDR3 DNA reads TGCGCCAGCAGCTTGGCCGGAGGACGGGTTAATTCACCCCTCCACTTT.

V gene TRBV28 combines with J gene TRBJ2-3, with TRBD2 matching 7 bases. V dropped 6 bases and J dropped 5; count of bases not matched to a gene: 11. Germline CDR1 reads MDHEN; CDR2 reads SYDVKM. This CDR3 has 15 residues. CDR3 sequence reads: CASRVGTTGRDTQYF. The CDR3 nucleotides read TGTGCCAGCAGGGTAGGGACTACAGGAAGAGATACGCAGTATTTT. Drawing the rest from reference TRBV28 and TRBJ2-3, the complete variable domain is DVKVTQSSRYLVKRTGEKVFLECVQDMDHENMFWYRQDPGLGLRLIYFSYDVKMKEKGDIPEGYSVSREKKERFSLILESASTNQTSMYLCASRVGTTGRDTQYFGPGTRLTVL.

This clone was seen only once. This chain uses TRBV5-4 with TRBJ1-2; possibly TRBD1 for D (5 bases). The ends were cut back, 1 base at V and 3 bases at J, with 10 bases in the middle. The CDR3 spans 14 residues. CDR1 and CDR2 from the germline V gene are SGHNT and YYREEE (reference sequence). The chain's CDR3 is CASSLFGGYYGYTF. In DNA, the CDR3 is TGTGCCAGCAGCTTGTTCGGGGGATACTATGGCTACACCTTC.